These T cell receptor beta chains were read from a single sample in a study of T cells in Graves' hyperthyroidism and ophthalmopathy. TCRdb reprocessed the multiplex PCR reads via MiXCR and lists one record per CDR3 protein. This table has about 320,000 distinct CDR3 sequences, about 15% appearing once. What was sequenced was blood. These TCRs come from a young man with Graves' hyperthyroidism. CDR3s include the opening cysteine and the closing phenylalanine or tryptophan. D genes are given only for firm matches. A row's size may be missing; if present it is once, few, many or a size class.

clone size	V gene	D gene	J gene	CDR3 protein	CDR3 DNA
many	TRBV30	.	TRBJ1-5	CAWSVRGGEKPQHF	TGTGCCTGGAGTGTAAGAGGGGGTGAGAAGCCCCAGCATTTT
.	TRBV10-3	.	TRBJ1-5	CAISESSRVGQPQHF	TGTGCCATCAGTGAGTCTAGCAGGGTGGGTCAGCCCCAGCATTTT
.	TRBV9	.	TRBJ2-2	CASSVAATNTEELFF	TGTGCCAGCAGCGTAGCGGCCACGAACACCGAGGAGCTGTTTTTT
.	TRBV7-8	.	TRBJ1-1	CASSLNGFQAFF	TGTGCCAGCAGCTTAAACGGATTTCAAGCTTTCTTT
many	TRBV9	.	TRBJ1-1	CASRGGETEAFF	TGTGCCAGCAGGGGAGGGGAAACTGAAGCTTTCTTT
few	TRBV6-5	TRBD2	TRBJ2-2	CASSSVGRATGELFF	TGTGCCAGCAGTTCAGTCGGGAGGGCAACCGGGGAGCTGTTTTTT
.	TRBV2	.	TRBJ1-2	CASKRGAGTDGYTF	TGTGCCAGCAAGAGGGGGGCGGGGACGGATGGCTACACCTTC
many	TRBV3-1	TRBD1	TRBJ2-3	CASSQTGETDTQYF	TGTGCCAGCAGCCAGACAGGGGAGACAGATACGCAGTATTTT
many	TRBV30	TRBD2	TRBJ2-1	CASAGDDYNEQFF	TGTGCCTCAGCGGGAGATGACTACAATGAGCAGTTCTTC
many	TRBV9	.	TRBJ1-2	CASSVGDYGGGGYTF	TGTGCCAGCAGCGTTGGGGACTACGGGGGAGGTGGCTACACCTTC
.	TRBV9	TRBD2	TRBJ2-1	CASSVVAGEKEQFF	TGTGCCAGCAGCGTAGTAGCGGGAGAGAAGGAGCAGTTCTTC
.	TRBV11-3	.	TRBJ1-2	CASSFGGMDGYTF	TGTGCCAGCAGCTTTGGGGGCATGGATGGCTACACCTTC
many	TRBV20-1	.	TRBJ2-2	CSAREVGGKGAGELFF	TGCAGTGCTAGAGAGGTCGGAGGGAAGGGCGCCGGGGAGCTGTTTTTT
many	TRBV7-2	.	TRBJ2-7	CASSLVGTQAYEQYF	TGTGCCAGCAGCCTGGTGGGGACTCAAGCGTACGAGCAGTACTTC
many	TRBV3-1	.	TRBJ2-1	CASSQDRSGSYNEQFF	TGTGCCAGCAGCCAAGATCGGAGCGGCTCCTACAATGAGCAGTTCTTC
many	TRBV20-1	.	TRBJ2-3	CSASGPISTDTQYF	TGCAGTGCTAGCGGACCGATCAGCACAGATACGCAGTATTTT
.	TRBV14	.	TRBJ2-7	CASSQTGISNSYEQYF	TGTGCCAGCAGCCAAACGGGCATCTCGAACTCCTACGAGCAGTACTTC
many	TRBV28	.	TRBJ1-1	CASAVLNTEAFF	TGTGCCAGTGCGGTCCTGAACACTGAAGCTTTCTTT
.	TRBV5-8	.	TRBJ2-2	CASSQYLANGELFF	TGTGCCAGCAGCCAATACCTAGCGAACGGGGAGCTGTTTTTT
many	TRBV20-1	TRBD1	TRBJ1-4	CSAPDRGKENEKLFF	TGCAGTGCTCCCGACAGGGGGAAGGAAAATGAAAAACTGTTTTTT
many	TRBV20-1	TRBD2	TRBJ2-1	CSAGGRTSGRDEQFF	TGCAGTGCTGGAGGACGGACTAGCGGGAGAGATGAGCAGTTCTTC
many	TRBV6-2/TRBV6-3	.	TRBJ2-3	CASSYWSPGTDTQYF	TGTGCCAGCAGTTACTGGTCGCCAGGCACAGATACGCAGTATTTT
many	TRBV5-1	TRBD1	TRBJ1-5	CASSLGDSVAQPQHF	TGCGCCAGCAGCTTGGGGGACAGCGTGGCTCAGCCCCAGCATTTT
few	TRBV5-6	.	TRBJ2-5	CASSLALRETQYF	TGTGCCAGCAGCTTGGCTCTTCGAGAGACCCAGTACTTC
few	TRBV9	TRBD2	TRBJ2-5	CASSVGLAAKETQYF	TGTGCCAGCAGCGTAGGTCTAGCGGCTAAAGAGACCCAGTACTTC
few	TRBV6-1	.	TRBJ2-3	CASSLGRGSDTQYF	TGTGCCAGCAGTTTGGGAAGGGGTTCGGATACGCAGTATTTT
many	TRBV5-1	.	TRBJ1-1	CASSLVGANTEAFF	TGCGCCAGCAGCTTGGTCGGAGCGAACACTGAAGCTTTCTTT
.	TRBV5-1	.	TRBJ2-3	CASSVWEPTDTQYF	TGCGCCAGCAGCGTGTGGGAACCAACAGATACGCAGTATTTT
many	TRBV18	TRBD1	TRBJ1-4	CASSQSGQGNEKLFF	TGTGCCAGCTCACAATCGGGACAGGGGAATGAAAAACTGTTTTTT
few	TRBV19	TRBD2	TRBJ2-7	CASGASGRGSYEQYF	TGTGCCAGTGGGGCAAGCGGGAGGGGCTCCTACGAGCAGTACTTC
many	TRBV7-3	TRBD1	TRBJ2-3	CASSLGQGGTTDTQYF	TGTGCCAGCAGCTTAGGACAGGGTGGGACCACAGATACGCAGTATTTT
few	TRBV30	TRBD2	TRBJ2-2	CAWSGLAGVSGELFF	TGTGCCTGGAGTGGACTAGCGGGAGTCAGCGGGGAGCTGTTTTTT
.	TRBV28	TRBD1	TRBJ1-3	CASQGGATGGLSSGNTIYF	TGTGCCAGCCAGGGGGGGGCTACAGGGGGGCTCAGCTCTGGAAACACCATATATTTT
.	TRBV7-9	TRBD2	TRBJ2-1	CASRPTGTSVGEQFF	TGTGCCAGCAGACCCACCGGGACTAGCGTAGGTGAGCAGTTCTTC
many	TRBV5-1	TRBD2	TRBJ2-7	CASSPWTSVFYEQYF	TGCGCCAGCAGCCCCTGGACTAGCGTGTTCTACGAGCAGTACTTC
many	TRBV30	.	TRBJ2-7	CAWRKAGVSYEQYF	TGTGCCTGGAGAAAGGCCGGGGTTTCCTACGAGCAGTACTTC
many	TRBV29-1	TRBD1	TRBJ2-7	CSVATGTGVHDEQYF	TGCAGCGTGGCTACCGGGACAGGGGTTCATGACGAGCAGTACTTC
many	TRBV5-1	.	TRBJ2-3	CASSFGSGNTDTQYF	TGCGCCAGCAGCTTCGGCTCGGGAAACACAGATACGCAGTATTTT
few	TRBV24-1	.	TRBJ2-2	CATRSGTQNTGELFF	TGTGCCACCAGATCCGGGACTCAGAACACCGGGGAGCTGTTTTTT